This is a list of T cell receptor beta chains from one sample in a study of blood T cells in healthy people across ages. Each CDR3 protein is one row after TCRdb ran MiXCR on the 5' RACE reads. The sample records hundreds of thousands of distinct CDR3 sequences, 44% being singletons. The source material was blood. The receptors derive from a man in his sixties in good health. The CDR3 runs from the conserved cysteine through the conserved F or W. D genes are given only for firm matches. A clone size is listed for some rows: how often the clone was seen (once, few, many), or a class if it is expanded.

>.|TRBJ1-2|few|TRBV7-2
CASSLAQPHYGYTF
TGTGCCAGCAGCTTAGCGCAACCACACTATGGCTACACCTTC
>.|TRBJ1-5|.|TRBV15
CATGETDFQPQHF
TGTGCCACAGGGGAGACAGACTTTCAGCCCCAGCATTTT
>.|TRBJ2-7|few|TRBV7-7
CASSLLQGSEQYF
TGTGCCAGCAGCTTACTCCAGGGGAGCGAGCAGTACTTC
>.|TRBJ1-4|.|TRBV29-1
CSVEVNENEKLFF
TGCAGCGTTGAGGTCAATGAGAATGAAAAACTGTTTTTT
>.|TRBJ2-1|.|TRBV30
CAWSVLSICNEQFF
TGTGCCTGGAGTGTACTATCAATTTGCAATGAGCAGTTCTTC
>.|TRBJ1-6|few|TRBV12-3/TRBV12-4
CASRKGWEAPLHF
TGTGCCAGCAGGAAAGGCTGGGAGGCACCCCTCCACTTT
>TRBD1|TRBJ2-1|.|TRBV29-1
CSVGQGAGNPNNEQFF
TGCAGCGTTGGTCAGGGGGCGGGTAACCCCAACAATGAGCAGTTCTTC
>.|TRBJ2-1|.|TRBV9
CASSPLGGPLNEQFF
TGTGCCAGCAGCCCGCTTGGGGGGCCCTTAAATGAGCAGTTCTTC
>.|TRBJ2-3|.|TRBV9
CASSAQGFDTDAQYF
TGTGCCAGCAGCGCTCAGGGCTTCGACACAGATGCGCAGTATTTT
>TRBD2|TRBJ2-2|.|TRBV11-3
CASSDPGGGDPNTGELFF
TGTGCCAGCAGCGACCCAGGCGGGGGGGATCCGAACACCGGGGAGCTGTTTTTT
>.|TRBJ2-1|few|TRBV4-1
CASSQDGANNEQFF
TGCGCCAGCAGCCAAGATGGCGCTAACAATGAGCAGTTCTTC
>.|TRBJ2-7|many|TRBV20-1
CSGAREGFREQYF
TGCAGTGGGGCGCGCGAGGGTTTTCGCGAGCAGTACTTC